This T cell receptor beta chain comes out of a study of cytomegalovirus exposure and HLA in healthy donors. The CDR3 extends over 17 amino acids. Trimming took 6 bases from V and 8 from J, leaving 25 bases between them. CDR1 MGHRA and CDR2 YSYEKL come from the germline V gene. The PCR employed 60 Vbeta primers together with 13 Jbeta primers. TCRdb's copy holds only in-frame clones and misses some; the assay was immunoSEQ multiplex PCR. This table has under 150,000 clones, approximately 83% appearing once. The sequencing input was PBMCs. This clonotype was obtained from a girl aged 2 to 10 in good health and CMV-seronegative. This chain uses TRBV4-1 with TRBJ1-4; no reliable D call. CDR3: CASRDDTRAPFKEKLFF. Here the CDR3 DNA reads TGCGCCAGCAGAGACGACACAAGAGCCCCTTTTAAAGAAAAACTGTTTTTT.